This TCR beta chain was sequenced in a study of shared clonotypes between healthy human individuals. Assay execution took place at the deep level. It was across several immunoSEQ plates that each subset's genomic DNA was evenly split. The DNA input per sorted-subset replicate PCR was roughly 0.2 ug, corresponding to some 30,000 T cell genomes. Authors' methods: ImmunoSEQ sequences covered only the junction and lacked quality scores; filtering therefore differed. Measured with immunoSEQ multiplex PCR; TCRdb has only the in-frame clones, and not every one. That table furnishes V, J and clone size, whereas the DNA furnished D and trimming. This table holds approximately 1.4 million clones, approximately 98% found once. Germline values: CDR1 SGDLS, CDR2 YYNGEE. This CDR3 spans 15 amino acids. V lost 0 bases and J 2 bases, leaving 11 bases between the germline ends.

Sequenced sample: naive CD4+ T cells sorted from blood. Subset here: CD45RA+ positively selected. The receptor comes from a young man in good health. This chain uses TRBV9 with TRBJ2-5; D gene ambiguous. The CDR3 nucleotides read TGTGCCAGCAGCGTAGATGTCAGCAGTCAAGAGACCCAGTACTTC. This translates into CASSVDVSSQETQYF.